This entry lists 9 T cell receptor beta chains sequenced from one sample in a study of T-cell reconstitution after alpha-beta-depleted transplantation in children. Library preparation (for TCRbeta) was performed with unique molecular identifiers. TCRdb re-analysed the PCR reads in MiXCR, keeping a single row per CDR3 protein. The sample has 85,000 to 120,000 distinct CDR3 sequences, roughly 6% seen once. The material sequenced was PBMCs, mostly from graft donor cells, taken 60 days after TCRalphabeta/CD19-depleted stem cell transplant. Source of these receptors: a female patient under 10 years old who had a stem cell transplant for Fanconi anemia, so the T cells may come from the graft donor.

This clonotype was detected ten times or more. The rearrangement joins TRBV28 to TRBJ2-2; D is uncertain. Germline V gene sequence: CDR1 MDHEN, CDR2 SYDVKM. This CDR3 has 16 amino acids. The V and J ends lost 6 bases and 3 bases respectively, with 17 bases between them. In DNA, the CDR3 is TGTGCCAGCAGACTCAGGCGAAGGGTACACACCGGGGAGCTGTTTTTT. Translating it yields CASRLRRRVHTGELFF.

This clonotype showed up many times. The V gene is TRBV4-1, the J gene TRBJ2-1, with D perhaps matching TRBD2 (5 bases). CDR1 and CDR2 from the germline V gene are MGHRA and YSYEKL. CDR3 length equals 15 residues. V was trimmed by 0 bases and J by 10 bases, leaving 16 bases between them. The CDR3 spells CASSQEAASGTEQFF. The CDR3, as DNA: TGCGCCAGCAGCCAAGAAGCGGCTTCAGGCACCGAGCAGTTCTTC.

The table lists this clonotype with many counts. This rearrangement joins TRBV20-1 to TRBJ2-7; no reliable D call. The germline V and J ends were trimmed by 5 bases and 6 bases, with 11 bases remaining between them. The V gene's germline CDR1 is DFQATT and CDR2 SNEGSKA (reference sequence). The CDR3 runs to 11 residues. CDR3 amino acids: CSAPLRIEQYF. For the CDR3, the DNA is TGCAGTGCTCCTTTGCGAATCGAGCAGTACTTC.

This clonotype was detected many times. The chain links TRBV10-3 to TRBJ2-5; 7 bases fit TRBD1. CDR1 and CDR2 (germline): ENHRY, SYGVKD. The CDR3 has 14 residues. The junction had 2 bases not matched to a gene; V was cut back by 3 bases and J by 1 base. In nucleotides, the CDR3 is TGTGCCATCAGTGAAAGGGACAGCCAAGAGACCCAGTACTTC. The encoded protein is CAISERDSQETQYF.

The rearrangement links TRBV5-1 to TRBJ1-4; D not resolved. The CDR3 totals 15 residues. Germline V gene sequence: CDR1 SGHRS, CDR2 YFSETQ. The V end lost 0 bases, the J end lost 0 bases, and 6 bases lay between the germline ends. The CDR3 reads CASSLDPPTNEKLFF. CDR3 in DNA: TGCGCCAGCAGCTTGGACCCCCCAACTAATGAAAAACTGTTTTTT.

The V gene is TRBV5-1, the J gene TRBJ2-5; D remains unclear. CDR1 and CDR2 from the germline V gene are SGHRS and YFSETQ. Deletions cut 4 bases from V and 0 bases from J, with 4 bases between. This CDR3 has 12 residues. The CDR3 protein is CASSPHQETQYF. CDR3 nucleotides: TGCGCCAGCAGCCCCCACCAAGAGACCCAGTACTTC.

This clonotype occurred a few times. The CDR3 region is CASSPDSINEQFF. Written as DNA, the CDR3 is TGCGCCAGCAGCCCGGACTCGATCAATGAGCAGTTCTTC. J is TRBJ2-1 and V is TRBV5-1, with a tentative D call TRBD2 (5 bases). The CDR3 consists of 13 residues. Between the trimmed V and J ends, which lost 4 bases and 6 bases, there was a span of 11 bases. Per germline, CDR1 SGHRS and CDR2 YFSETQ.

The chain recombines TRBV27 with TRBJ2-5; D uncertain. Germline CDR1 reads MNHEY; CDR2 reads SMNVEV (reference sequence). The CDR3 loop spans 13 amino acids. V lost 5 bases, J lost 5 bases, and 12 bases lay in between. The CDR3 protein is CASSGGGMETQYF. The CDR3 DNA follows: TGTGCCAGCAGTGGCGGCGGAATGGAGACCCAGTACTTC.

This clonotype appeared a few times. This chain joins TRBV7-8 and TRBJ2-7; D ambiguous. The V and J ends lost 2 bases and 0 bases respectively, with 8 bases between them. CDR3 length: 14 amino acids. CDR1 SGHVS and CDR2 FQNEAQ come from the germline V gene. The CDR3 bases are TGTGCCAGCAGCTTAAGCGCCCGCTCCTACGAGCAGTACTTC. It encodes CASSLSARSYEQYF.